Listed here are 3 T cell receptor beta chains from one sample, sequenced in a study of beta chain features in type 1 diabetes (dated by TCRdb to 2016 to 2018). Libraries were made using the immunoSEQ multiplex PCR assay. All of the isolated RNA was reverse transcribed with the High Capacity cDNA Reverse Transcription Kit, so expressed TCRB transcripts were sequenced. Here the immuneACCESS table is served through TCRdb, limited to in-frame sequences with V and J called. Missing clones are a known gap in these copies; in checked studies unresolved V genes cover under half, and the rest lacks a known reason. The sample yields about 470,000 clones; approximately 28% were counted once. The ten largest make up roughly 0.066% of the sample. The sequencing sample was made of naive CD4+ T cells from blood. The cell subset or site label corresponds to: true naive CD4+ T cells. The receptors stem from a man aged 18 to 30 in good health.

This clone has only a few counts. This chain uses TRBV6-6 with TRBJ1-2, with no clear D. The germline CDR1 and CDR2 sequences are MNHNY and SVGAGI (reference sequence). Between the trimmed V and J ends, which lost 8 bases and 4 bases, there was a span of 8 bases. The CDR3 length is 11 residues. Here the CDR3 reads CASAQSYGYTF. The CDR3 DNA follows: TGTGCCAGCGCACAGAGCTATGGCTACACCTTC.

As DNA, the CDR3 is TGTGCCAGCAGCTCAATCATCCAGGGTGGGAATGAGCAGTTCTTC. Its translation is CASSSIIQGGNEQFF. V is TRBV11-2 and J is TRBJ2-1; D is possibly TRBD1 (5 bases). The CDR3 extends over 15 amino acids. Trimming removed 4 bases at V and 7 bases at J, with 17 bases between. CDR1 and CDR2 (germline): SGHAT, FQNNGV.

A few counts support this clone. The chain links TRBV13 to TRBJ2-3, with D maybe TRBD2 (6 bases). The germline gives CDR1 PRHDT, CDR2 FYEKMQ (reference sequence). V lost 2 bases to trimming and J lost 2 bases, with 8 bases between them. This CDR3 has 14 residues. CDR3 in amino acids: CASSLRGYTDTQYF. The CDR3 DNA is TGTGCCAGCAGCTTACGGGGGTACACAGATACGCAGTATTTT.